This T cell receptor (beta chain) was profiled in a study of patients and donors after allogeneic stem cell transplantation. TCRdb re-derived calls from the RT-PCR reads in MiXCR, one entry per CDR3 protein. The sample shows about 960,000 distinct CDR3 sequences, more than 15% of them seen only once. The V gene end was trimmed by 10 bases and the J gene end by 6 bases; junction bases not matched to a gene: 12. This CDR3 comprises 14 residues. Germline V gene data show CDR1 as MNHEY and CDR2 as SVGEGT. The source material was blood, either unsorted or a sorted T cell fraction (not recorded which). The receptor was derived from a human donor who was either an allogeneic HSCT recipient or a stem cell or donor lymphocyte infusion donor (not recorded which). It is not recorded whose cells these are; they may come from a transplant donor. The V call is TRBV6-2 or TRBV6-3, the J call TRBJ1-5, with TRBD1 matching over 7 bases. The CDR3 protein is CATSQGKWSQPQHF. The CDR3 DNA reads as TGTGCCACCTCACAGGGGAAGTGGAGTCAGCCCCAGCATTTT.